A selection of T cell receptor beta chains follows, all from one sample in a study of blood T cell repertoires in COVID-19. The data were produced by immunoSEQ multiplex PCR, yet TCRdb's version contains in-frame clones alone and is incomplete. The sample has over 250,000 clones, around 90% seen once. The material sequenced was peripheral blood. These receptors were obtained from a man aged 50-60 years with acute or convalescent COVID-19. The conserved cysteine and the conserved F or W are not part of the CDR3 here. The D gene is left open where the match is weak. Clone size, where shown, is once, few, many, or a class for clones that have expanded.

clone size,D gene,J gene,V gene,CDR3 protein
NA,TRBD1,TRBJ1-2,TRBV6-5,ATGTGSGYGYT
NA,NA,TRBJ2-2,TRBV7-2,ASSLSYGELF
once,TRBD1,TRBJ2-1,TRBV27,ASSLFTGEWIEQF
NA,NA,TRBJ1-2,TRBV5-6,ASSLVAVTNYGYT
NA,NA,TRBJ2-7,TRBV11-3,ASSLQGTLSYEQY
NA,NA,TRBJ2-5,TRBV24-1,ATSDSRTQY
NA,TRBD2,TRBJ2-3,TRBV27,ASSLQRGVFTDTQY
NA,TRBD1,TRBJ2-7,TRBV3-1/TRBV3-2,ASSQALQGKPNYEQY
NA,TRBD1,TRBJ1-4,TRBV5-6,ASTTDRGHNEKLF
NA,TRBD1,TRBJ1-3,TRBV5-6,ASSDQGAGNTIY
NA,NA,TRBJ1-1,TRBV29-1,SVARTPNTEAF
NA,TRBD1,TRBJ1-2,TRBV15,ASGTDFPVGYT
NA,NA,TRBJ1-1,TRBV6-5,ASVGNTEAF